This T cell receptor (beta chain) derives from a study of OX40 agonist ivuxolimab in advanced cancers. In the study overall: A mean age of approximately 58 years, range about 20 to 85, was recorded, and approximately 79% were male. Two patients with cutaneous melanoma and one with hepatocellular carcinoma, three in total, showed partial responses. Overall study findings and caveats: Clonal expansion from baseline to week 6 occurred in both CD4+ and CD8+ T cells.

Sequencing used immunoSEQ multiplex PCR; TCRdb keeps in-frame clones, though not all of them. Of 50,000 to 65,000 clones listed, approximately 90% were seen once; the top ten hold more than 1.5%. V dropped 6 bases and J dropped 1 base, with 14 bases sitting between them. The CDR3 covers 15 residues. CDR1 is MDHEN, CDR2 SYDVKM, per germline. Points on this clone: Its antigen is undetermined.

This clonotype was sampled from an adult with an advanced solid tumor such as melanoma, head and neck, liver or kidney cancer. The sequences come from CD4+ or CD8+ T cells sorted from blood, collected in a trial of the OX40 agonist ivuxolimab. V and J are TRBV28 and TRBJ2-3; D not resolved. The CDR3 protein is CASRPGRAGTDTQYF. CDR3 sequence (DNA): TGTGCCAGCAGACCGGGCCGCGCGGGCACAGATACGCAGTATTTT. Using reference TRBV28 and TRBJ2-3 for the parts outside the CDR3, the full variable domain is DVKVTQSSRYLVKRTGEKVFLECVQDMDHENMFWYRQDPGLGLRLIYFSYDVKMKEKGDIPEGYSVSREKKERFSLILESASTNQTSMYLCASRPGRAGTDTQYFGPGTRLTVL.